This T cell receptor (beta chain) was retrieved from a study of beta chain features in type 1 diabetes. Overall study results and limits: People with Type 1 diabetes carried modestly yet significantly shorter TCRB CDR3s in all four CD4+ subsets.

This clone was counted many times. The antigen is undetermined. J was trimmed by 1 base and V by 4 bases; bases with no gene match: 5. This CDR3 is 14 amino acids long. From germline, CDR1 is GTSNPN and CDR2 SVGIG (reference sequence). Expressed TCRB transcripts were sequenced because the isolated RNA had all been reverse transcribed beforehand. The repertoire was sequenced with immunoSEQ multiplex PCR; TCRdb's copy has only in-frame clones and lacks some. The data hold hundreds of thousands of clones, with roughly 11% observed a single time. V gene TRBV30 combines with J gene TRBJ2-7; TRBD1 matches at 9 bases. The TCR sequence derives from a young woman in good health. The sample taken for sequencing was naive CD4+ T cells from blood. The CDR3 nucleotides read TGTGCCTGGACCCGACAGGGGGGGTCCTACGAGCAGTACTTC. It codes for CAWTRQGGSYEQYF.